The entry that follows covers one T cell receptor beta chain sequence. The record originates from a study of T cells after yellow fever vaccination. TCRdb fed the 5' RACE reads into MiXCR, producing one record per CDR3 protein. The sample shows about 300,000 distinct CDR3 sequences, around 3.9% of them seen only once. Losses at the gene ends were 5 bases for V and 0 bases for J; bases not matched to a gene: 3. The CDR3 runs 16 residues. Germline-derived CDR1 and CDR2 are PRHDT and FYEKMQ (reference sequence). This receptor was taken from a man aged 18 to 29 who received the YFV17D yellow fever vaccine. The genes are TRBV13 and TRBJ2-1, with TRBD1 matching over 11 bases. The specimen was PBMCs, collected 5 days after the yellow fever booster vaccination. The CDR3 loop reads CASSGTGGSSYNEQFF. CDR3 DNA sequence: TGTGCCAGCAGCGGGACAGGGGGTAGCTCCTACAATGAGCAGTTCTTC.